This TCR beta chain was obtained from a study of blood T cell repertoires in COVID-19. Study at large: The study drew acute and convalescent COVID-19 samples from the United States, Italy and Spain. In each case, the material was cDNA or gDNA derived from T cells, B-cell-depleted T cells, or PBMCs.

In the study's own analysis: Nucleated cell counts were estimated from reference gene primer amplification. Libraries were prepared by immunoSEQ multiplex PCR; TCRdb keeps only in-frame clonotypes and omits some of them. That table gives V, J and clone size, and the DNA gave D and trimming. The sample contains 80,000 to 95,000 clones, roughly 88% of which appear only once. This CDR3 is built from 15 residues. Germline CDR1 is KGHDR and CDR2 is SFDVKD. The germline V and J ends were trimmed by 5 bases and 5 bases, with 15 bases remaining between them. The clonotype originates from a man in his forties or fifties with active or convalescent COVID-19. The material sequenced was peripheral blood. The chain joins TRBV24-1 to TRBJ2-1; maybe TRBD2 (6 bases). CDR3 bases: TGTGCCACCAGTGCGGGCGGGGCGAAAAACAATGAGCAGTTCTTC. This translates into CATSAGGAKNNEQFF.